This TCR beta chain was sequenced in a study of T cells in Graves' hyperthyroidism and ophthalmopathy. TCR beta CDR3 region amplification was performed from RNA transcripts. The study used the HTBI primer set for a first-round RT-PCR of the TCR CDR3. One entry per CDR3 protein, called by TCRdb with MiXCR from the multiplex PCR reads. The sample lists roughly 420,000 distinct CDR3 sequences, 15% to 19% seen once, with approximately 7.5% in the top ten. Diagnoses used clinical symptoms, serum thyroxine and TRAb, thyroid ultrasound and orbital computed tomography. About this clonotype: A much larger clone sits a single nucleotide away, making a read error possible.

The CDR3 extends over 15 amino acids. Germline-derived CDR1 and CDR2 are MNHNS and SASEGT. The J gene is TRBJ1-6, the V gene TRBV6-1; no firm D call. The sequencing sample was made of blood. This clonotype was sampled from a woman between 18 and 29 years old with Graves' hyperthyroidism. CDR3 protein: CASSEGSSCNSPLHF. CDR3 in DNA: TGTGCCAGCAGTGAGGGAAGCTCCTGTAATTCACCCCTCCACTTT.